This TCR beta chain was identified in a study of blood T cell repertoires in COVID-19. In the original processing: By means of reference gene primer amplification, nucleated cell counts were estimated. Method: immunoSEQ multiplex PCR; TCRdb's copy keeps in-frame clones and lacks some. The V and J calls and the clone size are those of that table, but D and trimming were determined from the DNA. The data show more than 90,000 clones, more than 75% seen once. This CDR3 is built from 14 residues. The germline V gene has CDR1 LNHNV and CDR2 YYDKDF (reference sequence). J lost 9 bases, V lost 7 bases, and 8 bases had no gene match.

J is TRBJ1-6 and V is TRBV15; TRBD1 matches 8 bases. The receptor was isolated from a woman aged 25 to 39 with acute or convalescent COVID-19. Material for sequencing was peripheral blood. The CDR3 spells CATTPRTGTSPLHF. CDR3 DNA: TGTGCCACCACCCCTCGGACAGGGACTTCACCCCTCCACTTT.